This is a list of T cell receptor beta chains from one sample in a study of human T cells and chemical hapten exposure. TCRdb independently ran MiXCR on the 5' RACE reads; one entry per CDR3 protein. The data show some 150,000 distinct CDR3 sequences, roughly 4% seen once. The receptors were gathered from a female donor in good health. Both conserved end residues are trimmed from each CDR3.

TRBJ1-1 | TRBV4-3 | ASSQDSGRGYGTEAF
TRBJ1-5 | TRBV7-2 | ASSSGGNQPQH
TRBJ1-4 | TRBV5-1 | ASSPGSGRGEKLF
TRBJ2-2 | TRBV2 | ASSEGGTANTGELF
TRBJ2-3 | TRBV7-2 | ASSLDDGGGVSDTQY
TRBJ1-1 | TRBV6-2/TRBV6-3 | ASSTTWTGEAF
TRBJ1-4 | TRBV27 | ASTLTGRDRKLF
TRBJ2-3 | TRBV4-3 | ASSQAPGTGDTDTQY
TRBJ2-2 | TRBV12-3/TRBV12-4 | ASSLGSPNTGELF
TRBJ1-2 | TRBV7-2 | ASSLETGPIYGYT
TRBJ1-3 | TRBV6-6 | ASSSTGLSSGNTIY
TRBJ1-2 | TRBV27 | ASSFGQVGGGYA
TRBJ2-2 | TRBV7-2 | ASSRAPGGPSTGELF
TRBJ2-2 | TRBV4-2 | ASSQDWQGFGELF
TRBJ1-1 | TRBV25-1 | ASSDAGESGTEAF
TRBJ2-7 | TRBV20-1 | SARDLNSGGRTYEQY
TRBJ2-3 | TRBV9 | ASSVGPLTDTQY
TRBJ1-1 | TRBV6-5 | ASSYSRAGTEAF
TRBJ1-1 | TRBV19 | ASSTQRQGQAF
TRBJ2-3 | TRBV5-5 | ASSSGTYFTDTQY
TRBJ2-1 | TRBV6-4 | ASSDRWSGNEQF
TRBJ1-5 | TRBV12-3/TRBV12-4 | ASSLGQGRAQPQH
TRBJ1-1 | TRBV5-1 | ASSLIGGGASEAF
TRBJ1-1 | TRBV10-3 | ATSQGASNTEAF
TRBJ1-5 | TRBV4-1 | ASSLRDSNQPQH
TRBJ1-2 | TRBV28 | ASSTPDRNYGYT
TRBJ2-3 | TRBV14 | ASSRRLQTDTQY
TRBJ2-7 | TRBV12-3/TRBV12-4 | ASSLLAGGPVEQY
TRBJ2-1 | TRBV27 | ASSFTPGNEQF
TRBJ2-5 | TRBV3-1 | ASSQDLLAGVQETQY
TRBJ2-7 | TRBV6-2/TRBV6-3 | ASSAKYPYEQY
TRBJ2-1 | TRBV12-3/TRBV12-4 | ASSSSGGVYNEQF
TRBJ1-5 | TRBV12-3/TRBV12-4 | DSTPTGGNQPQH
TRBJ1-1 | TRBV5-6 | ASSSEGGTEAF